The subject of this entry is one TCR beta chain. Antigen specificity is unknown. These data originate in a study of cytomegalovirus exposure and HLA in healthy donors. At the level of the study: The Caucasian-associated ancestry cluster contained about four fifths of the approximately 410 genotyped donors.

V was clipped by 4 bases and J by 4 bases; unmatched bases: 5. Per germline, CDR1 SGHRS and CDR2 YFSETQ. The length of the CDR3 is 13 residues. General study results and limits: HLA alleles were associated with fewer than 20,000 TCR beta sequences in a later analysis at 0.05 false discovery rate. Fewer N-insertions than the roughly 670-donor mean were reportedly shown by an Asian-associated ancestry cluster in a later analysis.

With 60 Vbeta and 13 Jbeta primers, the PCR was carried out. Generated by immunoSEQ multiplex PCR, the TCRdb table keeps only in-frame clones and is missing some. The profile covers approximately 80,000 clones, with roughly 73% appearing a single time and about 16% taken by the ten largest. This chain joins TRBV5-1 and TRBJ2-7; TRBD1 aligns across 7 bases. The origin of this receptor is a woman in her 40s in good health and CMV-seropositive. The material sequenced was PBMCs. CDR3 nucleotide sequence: TGCGCCAGCAGCGGGGGACAGCTTTACGAGCAGTACTTC. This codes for CASSGGQLYEQYF. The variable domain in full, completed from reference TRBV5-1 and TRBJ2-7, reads KAGVTQTPRYLIKTRGQQVTLSCSPISGHRSVSWYQQTPGQGLQFLFEYFSETQRNKGNFPGRFSGRQFSNSRSEMNVSTLELGDSALYLCASSGGQLYEQYFGPGTRLTVT.